This T cell receptor beta chain was recovered during a study of human T cells and chemical hapten exposure. This clonotype was recorded at least ten times. No antigen is known for it. Time point defined: patch test 1, 2 weeks after DPC sensitization. As for treatment: therapeutic diphenylcyclopropenone sensitization with weekly scalp DPC. Each patch test followed a blood draw. After removal of 5 bases from V and 6 bases from J, the junction contained 6 bases not matched to a gene. CDR1 and CDR2 (germline): MNHEY, SVGAGI. There are 13 residues in the CDR3. Whole-study findings and limits: Controls had significantly fewer large CDR3 similarity clusters than were formed by expanded TCRs.

Original methodology: Counts of TCRs in each sample centred on a median of around 92,000 and extended from approximately 25,000 to 650,000. Via MiXCR, TCRdb re-called the RACE reads, giving one row per CDR3 protein. TCRdb's processing, not the study's, gives the V and J calls here. The profile covers around 77,000 distinct CDR3 sequences, with 7.5% to 10% appearing a single time and roughly 3.3% taken by the ten largest. V is TRBV6-5 and J is TRBJ2-7; 8 nucleotides line up with TRBD2. The receptor was isolated from a woman in her thirties or forties with alopecia areata. Some clones in this sample may be carry-over from other donors' samples. The material sequenced was whole blood, taken in connection with sensitization to the hapten diphenylcyclopropenone (DPC). This chain's CDR3 is CASSRGLVGEQYF. CDR3 nucleotides: TGTGCCAGCAGTAGGGGACTAGTGGGCGAGCAGTACTTC.